These T cell receptor beta chains were read from a single sample in a study of beta chain features in type 1 diabetes. The method was immunoSEQ multiplex PCR; TCRdb's version includes in-frame clones alone and lacks a portion of them. This sample yields 970,000 or so clones, of which 15% to 20% are seen a single time; about 0.025% belongs to the top ten. Sequenced material: naive CD4+ T cells from blood. The receptors stem from a woman under 30 in good health. CDR3s include the opening cysteine and the closing phenylalanine or tryptophan. The order of the fields is CDR3 protein, CDR3 DNA, J gene, D gene, clone size, V gene. D genes are given only for firm matches. Size values are once, few and many counts, or a class for expanded clones, and some rows have none.

CDR3aa: CSAGLHNEQFF
CDR3nt: TGCAGTGCTGGGCTACACAATGAGCAGTTCTTC
j_gene: TRBJ2-1
d_gene: -
abundance: few
v_gene: TRBV20-1

CDR3aa: CASSRKAIVNEQFF
CDR3nt: TGTGCCAGCAGTAGGAAAGCGATAGTCAATGAGCAGTTCTTC
j_gene: TRBJ2-1
d_gene: -
abundance: -
v_gene: TRBV6-5

CDR3aa: CASSQRAGENTEAFF
CDR3nt: TGCGCCAGCAGCCAACGGGCAGGAGAGAACACTGAAGCTTTCTTT
j_gene: TRBJ1-1
d_gene: -
abundance: few
v_gene: TRBV5-1

CDR3aa: CASSLVGLSSGANVLTF
CDR3nt: TGTGCCAGCAGCTTAGTTGGACTGAGCTCTGGGGCCAACGTCCTGACTTTC
j_gene: TRBJ2-6
d_gene: -
abundance: -
v_gene: TRBV7-9

CDR3aa: CASSLEGRSPDTQYF
CDR3nt: TGTGCCAGCAGCTTGGAGGGCCGAAGCCCAGATACGCAGTATTTT
j_gene: TRBJ2-3
d_gene: -
abundance: -
v_gene: TRBV5-6

CDR3aa: CATRVAGASYNEQFF
CDR3nt: TGTGCCACGCGGGTAGCGGGAGCATCCTACAATGAGCAGTTCTTC
j_gene: TRBJ2-1
d_gene: TRBD2
abundance: -
v_gene: TRBV10-3

CDR3aa: CASSYSQINTEAFF
CDR3nt: TGTGCCAGCAGTTACTCCCAGATAAACACTGAAGCTTTCTTT
j_gene: TRBJ1-1
d_gene: -
abundance: -
v_gene: TRBV6-5

CDR3aa: CASSPRQGGLIDTEAFF
CDR3nt: TGTGCCAGCTCACCACGTCAAGGGGGTCTTATCGACACTGAAGCTTTCTTT
j_gene: TRBJ1-1
d_gene: -
abundance: -
v_gene: TRBV18

CDR3aa: CASSTLTGRRYGEQFF
CDR3nt: TGTGCCAGCAGCACGCTTACAGGGAGGAGGTACGGTGAGCAGTTCTTC
j_gene: TRBJ2-1
d_gene: -
abundance: -
v_gene: TRBV7-9

CDR3aa: CASSLGTGADTQYF
CDR3nt: TGTGCCAGCAGCTTAGGTACAGGGGCGGATACGCAGTATTTT
j_gene: TRBJ2-3
d_gene: TRBD1
abundance: -
v_gene: TRBV11-3

CDR3aa: CASSLASGFWEKLFF
CDR3nt: TGTGCCAGCAGCTTAGCGTCGGGATTTTGGGAAAAACTGTTTTTT
j_gene: TRBJ1-4
d_gene: -
abundance: few
v_gene: TRBV7-2

CDR3aa: CASSARQSSYEQYF
CDR3nt: TGTGCCAGCAGTGCGCGACAGTCGTCCTACGAGCAGTACTTC
j_gene: TRBJ2-7
d_gene: -
abundance: few
v_gene: TRBV6-5

CDR3aa: CASSNLRGQYF
CDR3nt: TGTGCCAGCAGCAACCTCAGGGGGCAGTACTTC
j_gene: TRBJ2-7
d_gene: -
abundance: few
v_gene: TRBV11-2

CDR3aa: CASSLSGGLAHYEQYF
CDR3nt: TGTGCCAGCAGCTTAAGCGGAGGACTAGCCCACTACGAGCAGTACTTC
j_gene: TRBJ2-7
d_gene: TRBD2
abundance: -
v_gene: TRBV11-2

CDR3aa: CASNRQGLDTQYF
CDR3nt: TGTGCCAGCAACAGACAGGGACTAGATACGCAGTATTTT
j_gene: TRBJ2-3
d_gene: -
abundance: few
v_gene: TRBV7-9

CDR3aa: CASSLVAGGPRYNEQFF
CDR3nt: TGTGCCAGCAGCTTAGTTGCGGGAGGGCCACGGTACAATGAGCAGTTCTTC
j_gene: TRBJ2-1
d_gene: TRBD2
abundance: -
v_gene: TRBV7-2

CDR3aa: CASSQASLNSGDTDTQYF
CDR3nt: TGTGCCAGCAGCCAGGCCTCACTCAATAGCGGCGACACAGATACGCAGTATTTT
j_gene: TRBJ2-3
d_gene: -
abundance: -
v_gene: TRBV14

CDR3aa: CASSSTGGGTEAFF
CDR3nt: TGTGCCAGCAGCTCTACAGGGGGCGGGACTGAAGCTTTCTTT
j_gene: TRBJ1-1
d_gene: TRBD1
abundance: few
v_gene: TRBV7-3

CDR3aa: CASSPGRGGGNQPQHF
CDR3nt: TGTGCCAGCAGCCCAGGCAGGGGAGGTGGAAATCAGCCCCAGCATTTT
j_gene: TRBJ1-5
d_gene: -
abundance: few
v_gene: TRBV7-2

CDR3aa: CASSFSGTSSHEQFF
CDR3nt: TGTGCCAGCAGTTTCTCCGGGACTAGTTCACATGAGCAGTTCTTC
j_gene: TRBJ2-1
d_gene: TRBD2
abundance: few
v_gene: TRBV28

CDR3aa: CASTRTSGSTLYNEQFF
CDR3nt: TGTGCCAGCACTCGGACTAGCGGGAGTACGCTATACAATGAGCAGTTCTTC
j_gene: TRBJ2-1
d_gene: TRBD2
abundance: -
v_gene: TRBV9

CDR3aa: CASSHPGQGSNEQFF
CDR3nt: TGTGCCAGCAGCCATCCGGGACAGGGTTCCAATGAGCAGTTCTTC
j_gene: TRBJ2-1
d_gene: TRBD1
abundance: -
v_gene: TRBV11-2

CDR3aa: CAIKPYNRDLYYGYTF
CDR3nt: TGTGCCATTAAGCCGTATAACAGGGATCTATACTATGGCTACACCTTC
j_gene: TRBJ1-2
d_gene: -
abundance: -
v_gene: TRBV10-3

CDR3aa: CASSGGVGSYNEQFF
CDR3nt: TGTGCCAGCTCCGGGGGAGTCGGCTCCTACAATGAGCAGTTCTTC
j_gene: TRBJ2-1
d_gene: -
abundance: few
v_gene: TRBV18